One and the same sample provided the 22 T cell receptor beta chains below, sequenced in a study of blood T cells in healthy people across ages (dated by TCRdb to between 2015 and 2016). Library generation was performed with 5' RACE. This sample was sequenced with an Illumina HiSeq 2500. The second PCR ran for roughly 7 to 11 cycles and used a J-beta primer mix along with a sample-barcoded 5' primer. Clones were called with MiXCR by TCRdb after fastp trimmed the public reads at Q25, and only in-frame beta chains were retained. Each entry is one CDR3 protein sequence, shown with its most common DNA and genes. A total of about 800,000 distinct CDR3 sequences appear in this sample, around half of them only once. 15% to 20% of the sample rests with the top ten. What was sequenced was blood. All receptors derive from a man older than 75 in good health.

This clonotype was seen only a few times. J is TRBJ2-5 and V is TRBV20-1; TRBD2 matches at 9 bases. With V trimmed by 7 bases and J by 1 base, 7 bases remained unmatched. In germline, CDR1 is DFQATT, CDR2 SNEGSKA (reference sequence). CDR3 size: 14 residues. The chain's CDR3 is CSVPLAGTQETQYF. In DNA, the CDR3 is TGCAGTGTCCCCCTAGCGGGAACCCAAGAGACCCAGTACTTC.

The rearrangement uses TRBV6-1 and TRBJ2-3, with 7 bases that match TRBD1. The V gene end was trimmed by 6 bases and the J gene end by 6 bases; junction bases not matched to a gene: 9. The CDR3 contains 14 residues. Germline-derived CDR1 and CDR2 are MNHNS and SASEGT. Here the CDR3 reads CASSHDRVGDTQYF. In nucleotides, the CDR3 is TGTGCCAGCAGCCACGACAGGGTAGGGGATACGCAGTATTTT.

V gene TRBV29-1 combines with J gene TRBJ2-5; 9 nucleotides agree with TRBD2. Trimming took 6 bases from V and 4 from J; bases not matched to a gene: 9. CDR1 and CDR2 (germline): SQVTM, ANQGSEA. This CDR3 comprises 14 residues. The CDR3 reads CSVGIGSGRETQYF. CDR3 in DNA: TGCAGCGTGGGCATCGGTAGCGGGAGAGAGACCCAGTACTTC.

This rearrangement joins TRBV5-8 to TRBJ2-1; TRBD1 matches at 8 bases. V lost 1 base to trimming and J lost 5 bases; unmatched junction nucleotides: 5. Germline CDR1 is SGHTS and CDR2 is YDEGEE. The CDR3 extends over 15 amino acids. The CDR3 is CASSLKGQANNEQFF. CDR3 nucleotide sequence: TGTGCCAGCAGCTTGAAGGGACAGGCGAACAATGAGCAGTTCTTC.

The rearrangement uses TRBV24-1 and TRBJ2-1; TRBD1 is a possible D gene (6 bases). CDR1 and CDR2 from the germline V gene are KGHDR and SFDVKD. There are 15 residues in the CDR3. Trimming cost V 3 bases and J 4 bases, with 12 bases left between them. DNA of the CDR3: TGTGCCACCAGTGATGGCAGGGGACCATACAATGAGCAGTTCTTC. It codes for CATSDGRGPYNEQFF.

V and J are TRBV18 and TRBJ2-5; D gene unclear. Germline CDR1 and CDR2: KGHSH and LQKENI. CDR3 length: 15 residues. Trimming removed 4 bases from V and 3 bases from J, with 15 bases in between. CDR3 DNA sequence: TGTGCCAGCTCACGGTCCCGGCAAAGCGAAGAGACCCAGTACTTC. It encodes CASSRSRQSEETQYF. The full variable domain, with the rest looked up from reference TRBV18 and TRBJ2-5, is NAGVMQNPRHLVRRRGQEARLRCSPMKGHSHVYWYRQLPEEGLKFMVYLQKENIIDESGMPKERFSAEFPKEGPSILRIQQVVRGDSAAYFCASSRSRQSEETQYFGPGTRLLVL.

The J gene is TRBJ2-1, the V gene TRBV6-5, with D hard to call. The CDR3 is made up of 15 amino acids. The germline V gene has CDR1 MNHEY and CDR2 SVGAGI. Trimming cost V 6 bases and J 7 bases, with 19 bases left between them. Here the CDR3 DNA reads TGTGCCAGCAGCTTTGGTCCGGATCGTCTTAATGAGCAGTTCTTC. As protein: CASSFGPDRLNEQFF.

This clonotype was counted ten times or more. V usage is TRBV12-3 or TRBV12-4 and J usage is TRBJ2-3, with 9 bases identical to TRBD1. The V segment lost 2 bases and the J segment 2 bases; nucleotides outside the gene matches: 2. The CDR3 sequence is 15 residues long. CDR3 coding DNA: TGTGCCAGCAGTTTAACAGGGGGCCACACAGATACGCAGTATTTT. This gives the protein CASSLTGGHTDTQYF.

CDR3 residues: CASSVRGGMSETEAFF. The DNA of the CDR3 is TGTGCCAGCAGCGTTAGGGGGGGAATGTCAGAAACTGAAGCTTTCTTT. The chain employs TRBV7-2 and TRBJ1-1, with TRBD1 as a possible D gene (6 bases). Germline lookup yields CDR1 SGHTA and CDR2 FQGNSA. The germline V and J ends were trimmed by 5 bases and 5 bases, with 21 bases remaining between them. CDR3 size: 16 residues.

The rearrangement uses TRBV7-2 and TRBJ2-1; D gene uncertain. This CDR3 contains 15 residues. Trimming took off 5 bases at V and 0 bases at J, with 11 bases between the two ends. Germline V gene sequence: CDR1 SGHTA, CDR2 FQGNSA. The CDR3 DNA reads TGTGCCAGCAGCCCCGACTTTAGCTCCTACAATGAGCAGTTCTTC. It yields the protein CASSPDFSSYNEQFF.

This chain connects TRBV3-1 to TRBJ2-5, with TRBD2 matching 11 bases. Germline values: CDR1 LGHDT, CDR2 YNNKEL (reference sequence). Germline trimming cut 0 bases from V and 11 bases from J; bases unmatched to any gene: 8. This CDR3 has 15 amino acids. CDR3 region: CASSQDVTSGIEQYF. CDR3 DNA sequence: TGTGCCAGCAGCCAAGACGTGACTAGCGGGATAGAGCAGTACTTC.

The rearrangement links TRBV20-1 to TRBJ2-1; D is possibly TRBD2 (5 bases). V was clipped by 1 base and J by 9 bases, with 16 bases between them. The CDR3 runs to 14 residues. Germline CDR1 and CDR2: DFQATT and SNEGSKA (reference sequence). Here the CDR3 reads CSARAGLVVGEQFF. Written as DNA, the CDR3 is TGCAGTGCTAGAGCCGGACTGGTGGTAGGTGAGCAGTTCTTC.

V is TRBV7-2 and J is TRBJ2-1; 12 bases map to TRBD2. This CDR3 spans 15 amino acids. V lost 6 bases, J lost 8 bases, and 8 bases stayed unmatched. From germline, CDR1 is SGHTA and CDR2 FQGNSA. In nucleotides, the CDR3 is TGTGCCAGCAGTCTAGCGGGAGGGCCGTGGGATGAGCAGTTCTTC. Its translation is CASSLAGGPWDEQFF.

CDR3 region: CASSQGDRGGRTEAFF. The CDR3 coding sequence is TGTGCCAGCAGCCAGGGAGACAGGGGTGGACGTACTGAAGCTTTCTTT. The V gene is TRBV4-2, the J gene TRBJ1-1; 8 positions agree with TRBD1. Trimming took 3 bases from V and 5 from J; bases not matched to a gene: 11. The CDR3 loop spans 16 amino acids. The germline gives CDR1 LGHNA, CDR2 YNFKEQ.

The V gene is TRBV29-1, the J gene TRBJ2-5, with D perhaps TRBD2 (7 bases). Germline V lookup: CDR1 SQVTM, CDR2 ANQGSEA. The CDR3 is made up of 14 amino acids. V shed 6 bases and J shed 5 bases, with 19 bases lying between them. The CDR3 loop is CSVPRGGAGETQYF. CDR3 coding DNA: TGCAGCGTCCCAAGAGGGGGGGCCGGGGAGACCCAGTACTTC.

The genes are TRBV29-1 and TRBJ2-1, with 10 bases lining up with TRBD2. Unmatched junction bases numbered 5, after V lost 7 bases and J lost 5 bases. The CDR3 covers 13 residues. CDR1 and CDR2 from the germline V gene are SQVTM and ANQGSEA. Here the CDR3 DNA reads TGCAGCGGAGGACTAGCGGCGGACAATGAGCAGTTCTTC. It encodes CSGGLAADNEQFF.

DNA of the CDR3: TGTGCCAGCAAGTCCGGGACAGGGGCCCCCTCTGGAAACACCATATATTTT. Translating gives CASKSGTGAPSGNTIYF. The chain joins TRBV28 to TRBJ1-3, with 10 nucleotides matching TRBD1. The V and J ends lost 7 bases and 0 bases, in that order; junction bases with no gene match: 9. The CDR3 runs to 17 residues. CDR1 is MDHEN and CDR2 is SYDVKM in the germline V gene.

This clonotype was recorded a few times. This chain joins TRBV7-2 and TRBJ1-2; 7 bases are shared with TRBD1. CDR1 is SGHTA and CDR2 is FQGNSA in the germline V gene. V shed 0 bases and J 4 bases; nucleotides not matched to a gene: 8. This CDR3 has 16 residues. The CDR3 protein is CASSLAYGTASYGYTF. CDR3 DNA: TGTGCCAGCAGCTTAGCGTATGGGACAGCAAGCTATGGCTACACCTTC.

This clonotype was observed a handful of times. The chain carries TRBV14 and TRBJ1-6; D gene uncertain. Per germline, CDR1 SGHDN and CDR2 FVKESK. The CDR3 is 13 amino acids. The V end was cut by 1 base, the J end by 6 bases, with 4 bases between. The CDR3 here is CASSQGSNSPLHF. Written as DNA, the CDR3 is TGTGCCAGCAGCCAAGGAAGTAATTCACCCCTCCACTTT. Combining the CDR3 with reference TRBV14 and TRBJ1-6 gives the whole variable domain EAGVTQFPSHSVIEKGQTVTLRCDPISGHDNLYWYRRVMGKEIKFLLHFVKESKQDESGMPNNRFLAERTGGTYSTLKVQPAELEDSGVYFCASSQGSNSPLHFGNGTRLTVT.

This clonotype has only a few counts. The rearrangement links TRBV18 to TRBJ1-5, with D perhaps matching TRBD1 (5 bases). Germline V CDR1 and CDR2: KGHSH, LQKENI. V was trimmed by 5 bases and J by 4 bases, leaving 12 bases between them. CDR3 length: 14 amino acids. The CDR3 loop reads CASSAGTGNQPQHF. CDR3 DNA: TGTGCCAGCTCAGCCGGGACGGGGAATCAGCCCCAGCATTTT.

As DNA, the CDR3 is TGTGCCAGCAGCCCGGGAACCGGTGGGGGCGGTACGCAGTATTTT. This translates into CASSPGTGGGGTQYF. The rearrangement links TRBV7-6 to TRBJ2-3; D may be TRBD1 (6 bases). CDR1 is SGHVS and CDR2 is FNYEAQ in the germline V gene. CDR3 length: 15 residues. Trimming cost V 5 bases and J 8 bases, with 20 bases left between them.

This clonotype was recorded a few times. The CDR3 DNA follows: TGCAGTGCTGATACCTTAAAAGGGAGCTCCTACAATGAGCAGTTCTTC. Amino acids: CSADTLKGSSYNEQFF. V and J are TRBV20-1 and TRBJ2-1; TRBD2 is a possible D gene (5 bases). The V and J ends lost 5 bases and 0 bases respectively, with 17 bases between them. Germline V gene lookup returns CDR1 DFQATT and CDR2 SNEGSKA (reference sequence). The CDR3 sequence is 16 residues long.